This note documents a single TCR beta chain sequence. The germline gives CDR1 SGHDT, CDR2 YYEEEE. V was clipped by 5 bases and J by 8 bases, with 11 bases between them. CDR3 length equals 12 residues. These data originate in a study of T cells after yellow fever vaccination. MiXCR, applied by TCRdb to the 5' RACE reads, yields one record per CDR3 protein. The data contain around 340,000 distinct CDR3 sequences, around an eighth of them seen just once; the ten biggest clones take up 2.5% to 4%. The rearrangement links TRBV5-6 to TRBJ2-1, with unresolved D. This receptor was identified in a young man who received the YFV17D yellow fever vaccine. Sequences were derived from CD4+ T cells sorted from PBMCs, sampled 15 days after the yellow fever booster vaccination. CDR3 amino acids: CASRSNSHEQFF. The CDR3 DNA is TGTGCCAGCAGGTCTAACTCTCATGAGCAGTTCTTC.